This TCR beta chain came from a study of T cell repertoires in cytomegalovirus infection. The overall study: Both a matching HLA type and CMV infection were indicated by public TCR beta signatures.

Trimming pared 8 bases from V and 0 bases from J, leaving 14 bases between. This CDR3 is 15 amino acids long. Germline V gene lookup returns CDR1 SGHTA and CDR2 FQGNSA. At least ten counts were recorded for this clonotype. Antigen specificity is unknown. A single record per CDR3 protein comes from TCRdb applying MiXCR to the reads. The sample consists of 200,000 to 300,000 distinct CDR3 sequences, approximately 9% of them appearing once. Broader study findings: Predominance within the ex vivo response was attributable to HLA-C-restricted CMV-specific TCR beta clonotypes.

The sample consisted of PBMCs. The V and J genes are TRBV7-2 and TRBJ2-4, with unresolved D. The TCR sequence derives from a human donor in good health (CMV status not recorded). Some clones in this sample may be carry-over from other donors' samples. The CDR3 region has the DNA TGTGCCAGCGGCGGAGAAGGCCTAGCCAAAAACATTCAGTACTTC. This gives the protein CASGGEGLAKNIQYF.